This TCR beta chain is from a study of blood T cell repertoires in COVID-19. Across the whole study: COVID-19 samples collected from the United States, Italy and Spain covered acute and convalescent phases. Nucleic acid was either cDNA or gDNA, and it came from T cells, B-cell-depleted T cells, or PBMCs.

The CDR3 has 17 amino acids. Germline lookup yields CDR1 SGHRS and CDR2 YFSETQ. The junction had 10 bases not matched to a gene; V was cut back by 4 bases and J by 5 bases. Per the original methods: Cell counts per sample came from amplifying reference gene primers. TCRdb's table, derived via immunoSEQ multiplex PCR, lists solely in-frame clones and lacks some. V, J and clone size are taken as reported in that table, and D and trimming were inferred from the DNA itself. The sample contains under 200,000 clones, 60% to 85% of which appear only once. This clone was recorded a few times. Other DNA sequences in this sample translate to the same CDR3.

Sample: peripheral blood. The sequence was collected from a man in his 70s with acute or convalescent COVID-19. The chain joins TRBV5-1 to TRBJ2-5; 14 bases are shared with TRBD2. The CDR3 DNA is TGCGCCAGCAGCCTGACTAGCGGGGGGGCTCGTGGGGAGACCCAGTACTTC. Translating gives CASSLTSGGARGETQYF.